This entry describes one T cell receptor beta chain. Its antigen is unknown. This sample was taken from a study of T cells in narcolepsy. On the study more broadly: Donors had narcolepsy type 1 or type 2, or were healthy controls. Whole-study results and caveats: Blood of same and different patients, but not healthy controls, reportedly held recurring autoreactive clonotypes. HCRT-specific and TRIB2-specific autoreactive clonotypes appeared among same-patient CSF and blood CD4+ clonotypes. Autoreactive clone sequences were missing from some blood memory CD4+ repertoires.

The data were produced by immunoSEQ multiplex PCR, yet TCRdb's version contains in-frame clones alone and is incomplete. Counted here are approximately 32,000 clones, roughly nine tenths occurring once; the ten biggest clones make up more than 0.8%. The length of the CDR3 is 13 residues. Germline V gives CDR1 LNHDA, CDR2 SQIVND (reference sequence). The V end lost 8 bases, the J end lost 5 bases, and 13 bases lay between the germline ends. The chain couples TRBV19 to TRBJ1-5; D not certain. The clonotype originates from a human donor with narcolepsy. Sequencing was done on a sample of CD45RA- memory CD4+ T cells from PBMCs. The chain's CDR3 is CASSDTPDQPQHF. The CDR3 nucleotides read TGTGCCAGTTCCGACACGCCGGATCAGCCCCAGCATTTT.